This note documents a single T cell receptor beta chain sequence. CDR1 is SEHNR and CDR2 is FQNEAQ in the germline V gene (reference sequence). This CDR3 contains 14 residues. J gave up 3 bases and V 9 bases, and 9 bases lay outside the gene matches. The record originates from a study of T cell repertoires in cytomegalovirus infection. MiXCR, applied by TCRdb to the reads, yields one record per CDR3 protein. This table has about 680,000 distinct CDR3 sequences, more than 20% appearing once. The clonotype originates from a human donor in good health (CMV status not recorded). Some clones in this sample may be carry-over from other donors' samples. This chain uses TRBV7-9 with TRBJ2-7; 9 bases match TRBD1. The sample taken for sequencing was CD8+ T cells from PBMCs. The chain's CDR3 is CASLSGTGFYEQYF. In DNA, the CDR3 is TGTGCCAGTCTTTCCGGGACAGGGTTCTACGAGCAGTACTTC.